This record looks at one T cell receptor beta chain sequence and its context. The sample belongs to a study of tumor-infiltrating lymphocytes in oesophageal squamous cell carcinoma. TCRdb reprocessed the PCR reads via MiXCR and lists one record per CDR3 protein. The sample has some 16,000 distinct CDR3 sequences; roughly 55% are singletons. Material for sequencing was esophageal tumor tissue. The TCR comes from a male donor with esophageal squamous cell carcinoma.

The CDR3 DNA reads TGTGCCAGCAGTTCGGGACAGTTGAAAGAGACCCAGTACTTC. The encoded protein is CASSSGQLKETQYF. The chain links TRBV28 to TRBJ2-1; 7 bases are a match to TRBD1. The J call may be faulty, since TRBJ2-5 better matches the DNA end. Germline CDR1 and CDR2: MDHEN and SYDVKM. This CDR3 has 14 residues.